A single sample gave rise to the 10 T cell receptor beta chains below, sequenced in a study of cytomegalovirus exposure and HLA in healthy donors. The PCR employed 60 Vbeta primers together with 13 Jbeta primers. Clones were sequenced by immunoSEQ multiplex PCR, and TCRdb holds only the in-frame ones, with some missing. The table has around 150,000 clones, roughly 71% seen once; the top ten hold around 1.5%. Material for sequencing was PBMCs. The receptors here all came from a woman between 40 and 50 years old in good health and CMV-seronegative.

This clone showed up just a few times. The chain couples TRBV25-1 to TRBJ2-2, with D tentatively TRBD2 (6 bases). V dropped 3 bases and J dropped 4 bases, with 6 bases sitting between them. Per germline, CDR1 MGHDK and CDR2 SYGVNS. The CDR3 covers 13 residues. CDR3: CASSEGGTGELFF. DNA of the CDR3: TGTGCCAGCAGTGAGGGGGGCACCGGGGAGCTGTTTTTT.

The chain employs TRBV6-5 and TRBJ1-2, with 10 bases that match TRBD1. The V segment lost 6 bases and the J segment 11 bases; nucleotides outside the gene matches: 15. CDR3 size: 15 residues. Per germline, CDR1 MNHEY and CDR2 SVGAGI. The CDR3 DNA sequence: TGTGCCAGCAGGGTTCTCGGGACAGGGGCGCGCCGGTACACCTTC. Protein sequence: CASRVLGTGARRYTF.

The chain joins TRBV7-2 to TRBJ1-5; 9 positions match TRBD1. J lost 5 bases, V lost 3 bases, and 11 bases had no gene match. Germline-derived CDR1 and CDR2 are SGHTA and FQGNSA. The CDR3 is 17 residues long. The CDR3 here is CASSFPKTGGGDQPQHF. The CDR3 region has the DNA TGTGCCAGCAGCTTCCCAAAAACAGGGGGCGGAGATCAGCCCCAGCATTTT.

V gene TRBV5-4 combines with J gene TRBJ1-3; possible D gene TRBD1, 6 bases. Germline-derived CDR1 and CDR2 are SGHNT and YYREEE (reference sequence). The CDR3 spans 14 residues. V lost 0 bases and J lost 4, with 8 bases in between. The CDR3: CASSLAGVGNTIYF. CDR3 nucleotides: TGTGCCAGCAGCTTGGCAGGGGTAGGAAACACCATATATTTT. Supplemented by reference TRBV5-4 and TRBJ1-3, the full variable domain reads ETGVTQSPTHLIKTRGQQVTLRCSSQSGHNTVSWYQQALGQGPQFIFQYYREEENGRGNFPPRFSGLQFPNYSSELNVNALELDDSALYLCASSLAGVGNTIYFGEGSWLTVV.

CDR3 DNA sequence: TGTGCCAGCATCCCGACTAGCGGGGGTCTCAATGAGCAGTTCTTC. Translation gives CASIPTSGGLNEQFF. The chain carries TRBV5-5 and TRBJ2-1; 12 nucleotides match TRBD2. V lost 6 bases and J lost 6; bases outside the gene matches: 7. The germline V gene has CDR1 SGHKS and CDR2 YYEKEE (reference sequence). The CDR3 sequence is 15 residues long.

The rearrangement links TRBV5-1 to TRBJ1-1; the match to TRBD1 covers 10 bases. From germline, CDR1 is SGHRS and CDR2 YFSETQ. The trim removed 4 bases at V and 4 bases at J, leaving 13 bases unmatched. The CDR3 extends over 17 amino acids. The CDR3 sequence: CASSQDRGPVRSTEAFF. CDR3 sequence (DNA): TGCGCCAGCAGCCAAGACAGGGGGCCCGTTCGGAGCACTGAAGCTTTCTTT. The complete variable domain, with remaining parts taken from reference TRBV5-1 and TRBJ1-1, reads KAGVTQTPRYLIKTRGQQVTLSCSPISGHRSVSWYQQTPGQGLQFLFEYFSETQRNKGNFPGRFSGRQFSNSRSEMNVSTLELGDSALYLCASSQDRGPVRSTEAFFGQGTRLTVV.

This clone was counted a single time. V usage is TRBV6-6 and J usage is TRBJ1-5; D is undetermined. The germline V and J ends were trimmed by 1 base and 0 bases, with 10 bases remaining between them. The CDR3 covers 16 residues. Germline V gives CDR1 MNHNY, CDR2 SVGAGI (reference sequence). The CDR3, as DNA: TGTGCCAGCAGTTACTTAGACGGAGATAGCAATCAGCCCCAGCATTTT. Protein: CASSYLDGDSNQPQHF.

This chain links TRBV28 with TRBJ2-7; 11 nucleotides line up with TRBD1. Germline loops: CDR1 MDHEN, CDR2 SYDVKM. V gave up 4 bases and J gave up 3 bases; unmatched junction bases: 8. This CDR3 has 16 residues. The CDR3 protein is CASSSPRDRGIYEQYF. Written as DNA, the CDR3 is TGTGCCAGCAGTTCCCCAAGGGACAGGGGGATCTACGAGCAGTACTTC.

The rearrangement uses TRBV6-6 and TRBJ2-3; perhaps TRBD1 as D (5 bases). V lost 6 bases and J 6 bases, leaving 22 bases between the germline ends. Germline values: CDR1 MNHNY, CDR2 SVGAGI (reference sequence). The CDR3 is 16 residues long. The CDR3 reads CASSVTSSIGVDTQYF. DNA for the CDR3: TGTGCCAGCAGCGTTACTTCGTCTATAGGGGTCGATACGCAGTATTTT.

This clone was observed a few times. One junction end does not reproduce the germline sequence, and a read error may be involved. V is TRBV6-1 and J is TRBJ1-2; unclear D gene. The CDR3 is 12 residues long. Germline V gene sequence: CDR1 MNHNS, CDR2 SASEGT. CDR3 loop: CASSVRGYDYTF. In DNA form, the CDR3 reads TGTGCCAGCAGTGTCAGAGGGTATGACTACACCTTC.